Presented here are 9 T cell receptor beta chains from one specimen sequenced in a study of blood T cells in healthy people across ages. A second PCR of roughly 7 to 11 cycles used a sample-barcoded 5' primer and a J-beta primer mix. From the 5' RACE reads, TCRdb called clonotypes with MiXCR, one entry per CDR3 protein. The table lists approximately 1,700,000 distinct CDR3 sequences, approximately 39% of them singletons. The material sequenced was blood. These receptors were obtained from a human donor in good health.

V and J are TRBV3-1 and TRBJ2-1, with a tentative D call TRBD1 (6 bases). The V gene's germline CDR1 is LGHDT and CDR2 YNNKEL (reference sequence). This CDR3 spans 12 amino acids. The V end was cut by 8 bases, the J end by 9 bases, with 14 bases between. The CDR3 DNA follows: TGTGCCAGCGGTCTTTGGGGGCGTGAGCAGTTCTTC. As protein: CASGLWGREQFF.

The chain is built from TRBV20-1 and TRBJ2-7, with TRBD1 as a possible D gene (6 bases). Germline CDR1 is DFQATT and CDR2 is SNEGSKA (reference sequence). V lost 4 bases and J lost 0, with 10 bases in between. The CDR3 length is 13 residues. CDR3 sequence: CSATGTSSYEQYF. CDR3 in DNA: TGCAGTGCTACCGGGACAAGCTCCTACGAGCAGTACTTC.

In its sample, this clonotype was seen a few times. The chain couples TRBV7-2 to TRBJ1-5; no clear D gene. Germline V gives CDR1 SGHTA, CDR2 FQGNSA. The CDR3 is 15 amino acids. Trimming took 1 base from V and 5 from J, leaving 12 bases between them. CDR3 residues: CASSLEPRYDQPQHF. The CDR3 DNA sequence: TGTGCCAGCAGCTTAGAGCCCCGGTATGATCAGCCCCAGCATTTT.

The V and J genes are TRBV5-1 and TRBJ2-3; a weak D match, TRBD2 (6 bases). Germline CDR1 is SGHRS and CDR2 is YFSETQ. CDR3 length: 15 amino acids. Trimming took 4 bases from V and 4 from J, leaving 16 bases between them. The CDR3 sequence: CASSADGSGADTQYF. The CDR3 region has the DNA TGCGCCAGCAGCGCTGATGGGTCGGGAGCAGATACGCAGTATTTT.

The CDR3 sequence: CASSRPGLADNSYEQYF. The CDR3 DNA sequence: TGTGCCAGCAGTCGCCCGGGGCTAGCGGACAACTCCTACGAGCAGTACTTC. The chain uses TRBV27 and TRBJ2-7; 7 bases map to TRBD2. Germline V gene sequence: CDR1 MNHEY, CDR2 SMNVEV (reference sequence). The CDR3 contains 17 residues. Losses at the gene ends were 5 bases for V and 0 bases for J; bases not matched to a gene: 13.

The chain carries TRBV11-3 and TRBJ1-1; D is undetermined. The CDR3 is 16 residues long. Germline V lookup: CDR1 SGHNT, CDR2 YENEEA. Between the trimmed V and J ends, which lost 5 bases and 4 bases, there was a span of 20 bases. This chain's CDR3 is CASSTLPREGGTEAFF. In DNA, the CDR3 is TGTGCCAGCAGCACATTACCAAGAGAAGGAGGCACTGAAGCTTTCTTT.

The chain has TRBV29-1 and TRBJ2-5, with D uncertain. The CDR3 has 15 amino acids. Looked up from germline, CDR1 is SQVTM and CDR2 is ANQGSEA. V was trimmed by 0 bases and J by 2 bases, leaving 13 bases between them. CDR3: CSVEDTEHLQETQYF. As DNA, the CDR3 is TGCAGCGTTGAAGATACCGAACACCTTCAAGAGACCCAGTACTTC.

The chain employs TRBV2 and TRBJ2-4, with 8 bases matching TRBD1. V lost 3 bases, J lost 15 bases, and 16 bases stayed unmatched. CDR3 length: 15 residues. CDR1 and CDR2 (germline): SNHLY, FYNNEI. The CDR3 region is CASSETGVIEDERYF. The CDR3 region has the DNA TGTGCCAGCAGTGAGACAGGGGTTATAGAAGACGAGCGGTACTTC.

This clonotype was seen at least ten times. The junction does not match germline at one end; this may be a read error. This sequence joins TRBV4-2 and TRBJ2-7; D may be TRBD1 (6 bases). CDR3 length: 15 residues. From germline, CDR1 is LGHNA and CDR2 YNFKEQ. The CDR3 loop reads CASSQNQGSSYEQYF. Here the CDR3 DNA reads TGCGCCAGCAGCCAGAATCAGGGGTCATCCTACGAGCAGTACTTC.